This T cell receptor (beta chain) was recorded in a study of control samples from healthy donors and cancer patients. Clones were read by immunoSEQ multiplex PCR, and TCRdb kept only the in-frame ones, dropping some. The sample yields around 50,000 clones, roughly 89% seen once. The V end lost 5 bases, the J end lost 5 bases, and 11 bases lay between the germline ends. Germline V gives CDR1 SGHRS, CDR2 YFSETQ. The CDR3 spans 13 residues. The sample was PBMCs. The sequence derives from a middle-aged man with colorectal cancer. The genes are TRBV5-1 and TRBJ1-5; maybe TRBD1 (5 bases). CDR3: CASSVRGDQPQHF. In DNA, the CDR3 is TGCGCCAGCAGTGTAAGGGGCGATCAGCCCCAGCATTTT.